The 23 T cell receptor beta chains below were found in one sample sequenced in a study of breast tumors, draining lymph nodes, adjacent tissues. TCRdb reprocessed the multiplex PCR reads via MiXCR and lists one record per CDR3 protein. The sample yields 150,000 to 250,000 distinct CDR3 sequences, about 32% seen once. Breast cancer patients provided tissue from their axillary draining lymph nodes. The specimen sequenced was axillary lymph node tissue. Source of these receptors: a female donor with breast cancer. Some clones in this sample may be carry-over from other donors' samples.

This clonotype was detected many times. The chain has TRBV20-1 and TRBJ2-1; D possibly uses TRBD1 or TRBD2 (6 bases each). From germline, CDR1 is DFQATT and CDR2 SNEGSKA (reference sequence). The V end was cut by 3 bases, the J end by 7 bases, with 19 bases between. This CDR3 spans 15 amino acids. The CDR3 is CSASTGARRWNEQFF. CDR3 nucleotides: TGCAGTGCTAGTACGGGGGCTCGTAGATGGAATGAGCAGTTCTTC.

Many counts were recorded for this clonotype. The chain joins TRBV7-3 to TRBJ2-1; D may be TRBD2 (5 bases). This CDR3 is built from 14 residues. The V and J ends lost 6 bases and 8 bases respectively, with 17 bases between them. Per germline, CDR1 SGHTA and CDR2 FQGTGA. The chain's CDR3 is CASSDGWSGHEQFF. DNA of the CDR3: TGTGCCAGCAGTGATGGCTGGAGCGGCCATGAGCAGTTCTTC.

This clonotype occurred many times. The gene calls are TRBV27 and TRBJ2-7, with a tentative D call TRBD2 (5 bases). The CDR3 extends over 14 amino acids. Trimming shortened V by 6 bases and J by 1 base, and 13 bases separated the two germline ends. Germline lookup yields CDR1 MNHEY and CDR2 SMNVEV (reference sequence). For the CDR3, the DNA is TGTGCCAGCAGGTCGTCCGGGAATTCCTACGAGCAGTACTTC. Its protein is CASRSSGNSYEQYF.

The CDR3 coding sequence is TGCAGCGTAGTATCCCCGGAAGATACGCAGTATTTT. Translation: CSVVSPEDTQYF. The rearrangement links TRBV29-1 to TRBJ2-3; D unclear. Looked up from germline, CDR1 is SQVTM and CDR2 is ANQGSEA. The CDR3 consists of 12 residues. Trimming pared 6 bases from V and 5 bases from J, leaving 12 bases between.

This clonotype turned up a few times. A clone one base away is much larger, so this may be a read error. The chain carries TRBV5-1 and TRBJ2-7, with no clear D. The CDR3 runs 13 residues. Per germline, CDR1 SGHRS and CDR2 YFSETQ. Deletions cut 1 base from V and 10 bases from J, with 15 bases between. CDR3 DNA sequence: TGCGCCAGCAGCTTGAATTTTGGTGGCGACCAGTACTTC. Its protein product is CASSLNFGGDQYF.

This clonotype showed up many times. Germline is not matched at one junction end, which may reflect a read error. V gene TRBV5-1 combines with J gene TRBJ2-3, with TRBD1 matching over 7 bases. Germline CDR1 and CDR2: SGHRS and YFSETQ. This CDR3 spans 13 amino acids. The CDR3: CASSQGTADTQYF. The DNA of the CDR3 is TGTGCCAGCAGCCAGGGGACAGCTGATACGCAGTATTTT.

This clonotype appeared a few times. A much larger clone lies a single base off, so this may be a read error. For the CDR3, the DNA is TGTGCCAGCAGCCAAGGGGGTCAGGGCGGCTATGGCTACGCCTTC. It specifies CASSQGGQGGYGYAF. The chain has TRBV4-2 and TRBJ1-2; tentative D call: TRBD1 (5 bases). This CDR3 has 15 residues. Per the germline V gene, CDR1 is LGHNA and CDR2 is YNFKEQ.

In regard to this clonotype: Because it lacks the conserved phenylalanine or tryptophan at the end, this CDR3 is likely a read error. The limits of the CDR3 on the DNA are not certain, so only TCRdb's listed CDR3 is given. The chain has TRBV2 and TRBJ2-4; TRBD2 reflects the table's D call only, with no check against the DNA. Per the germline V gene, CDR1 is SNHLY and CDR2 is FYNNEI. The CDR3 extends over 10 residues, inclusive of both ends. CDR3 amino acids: CASSDEGLAE.

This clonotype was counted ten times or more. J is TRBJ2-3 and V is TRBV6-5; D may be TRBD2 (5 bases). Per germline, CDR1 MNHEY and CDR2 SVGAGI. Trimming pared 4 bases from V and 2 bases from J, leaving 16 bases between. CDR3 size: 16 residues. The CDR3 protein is CASSSSGNRVTDTQYF. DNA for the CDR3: TGTGCCAGCAGTTCGAGCGGAAACAGAGTCACAGATACGCAGTATTTT.

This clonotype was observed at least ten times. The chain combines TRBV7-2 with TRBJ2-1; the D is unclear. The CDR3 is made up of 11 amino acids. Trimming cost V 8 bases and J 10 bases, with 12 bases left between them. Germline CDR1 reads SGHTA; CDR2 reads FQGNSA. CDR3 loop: CASRTSDEQFF. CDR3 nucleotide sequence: TGTGCCAGCCGAACCTCAGACGAGCAGTTCTTC.

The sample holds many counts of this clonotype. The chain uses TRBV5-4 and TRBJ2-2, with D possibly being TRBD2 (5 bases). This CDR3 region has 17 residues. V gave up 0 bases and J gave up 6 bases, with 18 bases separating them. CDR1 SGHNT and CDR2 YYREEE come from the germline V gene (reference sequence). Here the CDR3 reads CASSLGGFQNGAGELFF. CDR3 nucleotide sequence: TGTGCCAGCAGCTTGGGAGGGTTTCAAAACGGAGCCGGGGAGCTGTTTTTT.

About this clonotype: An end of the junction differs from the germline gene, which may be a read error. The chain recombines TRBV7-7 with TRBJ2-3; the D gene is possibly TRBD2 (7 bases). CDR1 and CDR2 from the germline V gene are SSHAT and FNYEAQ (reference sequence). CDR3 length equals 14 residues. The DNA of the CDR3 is TGTGCTAGCAGCTTAATTGGGGGGGGGCAAGAGCAGTATTTT. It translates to CASSLIGGGQEQYF. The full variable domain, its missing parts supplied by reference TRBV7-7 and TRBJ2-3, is GAGVSQSPRYKVTKRGQDVTLRCDPISSHATLYWYQQALGQGPEFLTYFNYEAQPDKSGLPSDRFSAERPEGSISTLTIQRTEQRDSAMYRCASSLIGGGQEQYFGPGTRLTVL.

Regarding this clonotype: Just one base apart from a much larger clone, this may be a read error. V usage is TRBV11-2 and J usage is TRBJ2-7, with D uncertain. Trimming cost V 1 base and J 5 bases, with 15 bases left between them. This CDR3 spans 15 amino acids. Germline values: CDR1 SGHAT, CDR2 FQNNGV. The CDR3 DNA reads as TGTGCCAGCAGCTTAGGCCTAACAACTGCCAACGAGCAGTACTTC. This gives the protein CASSLGLTTANEQYF.

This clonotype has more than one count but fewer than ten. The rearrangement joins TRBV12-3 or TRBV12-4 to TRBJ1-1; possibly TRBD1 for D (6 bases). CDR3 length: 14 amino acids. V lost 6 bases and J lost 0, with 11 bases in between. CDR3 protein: CASRLGALNTEAFF. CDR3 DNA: TGTGCCAGCAGGTTGGGGGCGCTGAACACTGAAGCTTTCTTT.

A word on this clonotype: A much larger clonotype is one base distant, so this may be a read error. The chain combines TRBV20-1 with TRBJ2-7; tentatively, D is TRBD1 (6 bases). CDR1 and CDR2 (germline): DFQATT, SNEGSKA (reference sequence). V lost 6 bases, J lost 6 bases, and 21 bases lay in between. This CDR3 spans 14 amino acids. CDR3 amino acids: CSAPWGRGFSEQYF. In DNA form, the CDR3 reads TGCAGTGCCCCGTGGGGCAGGGGATTCTCCGAGCAGTACTTC.

In DNA, the CDR3 is TGTGCCAGCAGCATCCGGGGGGGCGACACAGATACGCAGTATTTT. Its translation is CASSIRGGDTDTQYF. The rearrangement links TRBV7-9 to TRBJ2-3, with 8 positions matching TRBD2. Germline CDR1 is SEHNR and CDR2 is FQNEAQ (reference sequence). The CDR3 is 15 residues long. Trimming took 5 bases from V and 2 from J; bases not matched to a gene: 6.

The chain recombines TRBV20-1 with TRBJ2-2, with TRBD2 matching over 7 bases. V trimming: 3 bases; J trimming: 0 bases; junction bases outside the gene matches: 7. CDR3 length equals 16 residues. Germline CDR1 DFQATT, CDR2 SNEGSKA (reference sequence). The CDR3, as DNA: TGCAGTGCTAGGGGGGGGGGGACCTCGAACACCGGGGAGCTGTTTTTT. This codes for CSARGGGTSNTGELFF.

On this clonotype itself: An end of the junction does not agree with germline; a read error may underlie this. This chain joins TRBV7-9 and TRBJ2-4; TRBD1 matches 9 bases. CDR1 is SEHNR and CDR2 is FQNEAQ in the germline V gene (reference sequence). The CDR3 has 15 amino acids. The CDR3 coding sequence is TGTGCCAGCAGCCCCTCCCGACAGGGGGGGTACATTCAGTGCTTC. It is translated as CASSPSRQGGYIQCF.

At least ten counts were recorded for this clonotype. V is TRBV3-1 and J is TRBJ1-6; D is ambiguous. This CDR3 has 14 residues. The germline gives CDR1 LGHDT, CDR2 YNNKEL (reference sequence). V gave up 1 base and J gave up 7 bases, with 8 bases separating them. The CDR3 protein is CASSQGTSNSPLHF. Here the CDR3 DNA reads TGTGCCAGCAGCCAAGGGACCTCCAATTCACCCCTCCACTTT.

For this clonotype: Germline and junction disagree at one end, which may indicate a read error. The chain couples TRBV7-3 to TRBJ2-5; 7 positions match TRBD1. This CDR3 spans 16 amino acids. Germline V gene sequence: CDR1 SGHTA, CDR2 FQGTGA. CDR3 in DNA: TGTGCCAGCAGCGCCGGGACAGTGGGCAGAACTGAGACCCAGCACTTC. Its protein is CASSAGTVGRTETQHF.

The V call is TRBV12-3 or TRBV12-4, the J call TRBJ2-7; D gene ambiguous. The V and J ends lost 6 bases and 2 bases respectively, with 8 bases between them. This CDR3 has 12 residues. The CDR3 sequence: CASSPRAYEQYF. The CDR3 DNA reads TGTGCCAGCAGCCCCCGGGCCTACGAGCAGTACTTC.

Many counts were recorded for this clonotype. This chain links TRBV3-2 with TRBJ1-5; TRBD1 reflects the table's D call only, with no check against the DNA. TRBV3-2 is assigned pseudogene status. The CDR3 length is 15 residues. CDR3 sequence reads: CASSQGTHSNQPQHF. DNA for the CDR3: TGTGCCAGCAGCCAAGGGACACACAGCAATCAGCCCCAGCATTTT.

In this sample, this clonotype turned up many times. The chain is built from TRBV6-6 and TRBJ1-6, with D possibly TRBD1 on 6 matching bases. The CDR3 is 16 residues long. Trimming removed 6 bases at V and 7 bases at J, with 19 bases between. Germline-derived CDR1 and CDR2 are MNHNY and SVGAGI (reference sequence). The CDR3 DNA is TGTGCCAGCAGACCCGGCAGGGGAGTTCGGAATTCACCCCTCCACTTT. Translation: CASRPGRGVRNSPLHF.